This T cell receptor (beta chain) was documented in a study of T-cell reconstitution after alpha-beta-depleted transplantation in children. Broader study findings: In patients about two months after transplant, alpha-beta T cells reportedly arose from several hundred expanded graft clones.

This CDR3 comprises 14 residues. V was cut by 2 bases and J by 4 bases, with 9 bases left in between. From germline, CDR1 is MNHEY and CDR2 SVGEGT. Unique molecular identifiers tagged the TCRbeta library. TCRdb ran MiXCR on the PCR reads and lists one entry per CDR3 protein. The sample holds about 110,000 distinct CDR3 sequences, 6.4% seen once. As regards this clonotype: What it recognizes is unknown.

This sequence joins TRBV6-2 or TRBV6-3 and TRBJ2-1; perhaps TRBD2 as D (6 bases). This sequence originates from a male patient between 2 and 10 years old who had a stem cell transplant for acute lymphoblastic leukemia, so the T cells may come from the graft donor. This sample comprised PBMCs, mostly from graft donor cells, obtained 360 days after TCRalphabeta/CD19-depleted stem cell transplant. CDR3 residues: CASSYRDSYNEQFF. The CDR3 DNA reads TGTGCCAGCAGTTACCGGGACTCTTACAATGAGCAGTTCTTC.